This TCR beta chain was found in a study of Tregs in tolerant kidney transplant recipients. CD4+CD25+CD127- Tregs, CD4+CD25- non-Tregs, CD4 and CD8 cells were sorted. The CDR3 is made up of 17 amino acids. Germline CDR1 is LNHNV and CDR2 is YYDKDF (reference sequence). The J segment lost 5 bases and the V segment lost 4 bases, leaving 10 bases of the junction unmatched. Study-level results: The most relevant donor-specific Treg TCRbeta repertoire apparently came from expansion with activated donor B cells. No direct test of biological reproducibility was done here. Few patients were studied, so findings need validation in larger groups.

Concerning this clone: Its antigen is undetermined.

The table came from immunoSEQ multiplex PCR; TCRdb's copy has only in-frame clones and leaves some out. The sample holds around 120,000 clones; roughly 93% are singletons and the top ten take less than 0.7%. The sequence was collected from a human donor in good health. This chain connects TRBV15 to TRBJ2-2, with TRBD1 matching over 10 bases. The sequencing sample was made of CD4+ T cells from blood. This CDR3 reads CATSIKDRGLRTGELFF. As DNA, the CDR3 is TGTGCCACCAGCATAAAAGACAGGGGGCTGAGAACCGGGGAGCTGTTTTTT. Full variable domain (outside the CDR3, taken from reference TRBV15 and TRBJ2-2): DAMVIQNPRYQVTQFGKPVTLSCSQTLNHNVMYWYQQKSSQAPKLLFHYYDKDFNNEADTPDNFQSRRPNTSFCFLDIRSPGLGDTAMYLCATSIKDRGLRTGELFFGEGSRLTVL.